This TCR beta chain came from a study of T cells after yellow fever vaccination. In the study overall: Preparation of fractions with low cell numbers was performed using SMART-Seq v4 Ultra Low Input. Whole-study findings and limits: The secondary T-cell response peaked on day 5, not day 15, but was weaker. Sorted repertoires could include abundant contaminating clonotypes from bulk cells. Detected again after the booster were most primary-vaccination clones, at 95% to 96% CD4 and 80% to 90% CD8.

The trim removed 4 bases at V and 1 base at J, leaving 3 bases unmatched. The CDR3 is 14 amino acids. CDR1 is SEHNR, CDR2 FQNEAQ, per germline (reference sequence). On this clonotype itself: The antigen is not known.

In TCRdb, the 5' RACE reads were re-called with MiXCR into one record per CDR3 protein. Of 68,000 or so distinct CDR3 sequences listed, approximately 7.4% were seen once; the top ten hold around 34%. V and J are TRBV7-9 and TRBJ2-5; TRBD1 aligns across 7 bases. This TCR derives from a man aged 30-40 years who received the YFV17D yellow fever vaccine. The sample consisted of CD8+ T cells sorted from PBMCs, taken 15 days after the yellow fever booster vaccination. The CDR3 DNA follows: TGTGCCAGCAGCTCAGACAGGGCCCAAGAGACCCAGTACTTC. This encodes CASSSDRAQETQYF.